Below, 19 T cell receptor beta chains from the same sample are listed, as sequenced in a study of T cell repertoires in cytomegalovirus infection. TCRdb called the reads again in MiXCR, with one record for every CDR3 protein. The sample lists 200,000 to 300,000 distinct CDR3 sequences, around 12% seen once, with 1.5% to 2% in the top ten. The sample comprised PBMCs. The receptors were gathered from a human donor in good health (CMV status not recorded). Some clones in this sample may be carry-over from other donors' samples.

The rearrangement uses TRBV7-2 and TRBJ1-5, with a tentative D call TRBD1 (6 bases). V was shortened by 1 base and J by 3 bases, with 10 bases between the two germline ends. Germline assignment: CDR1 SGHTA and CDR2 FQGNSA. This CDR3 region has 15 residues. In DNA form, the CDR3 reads TGTGCCAGCAGCTTAGTCAGGGGTACCAATCAGCCCCAGCATTTT. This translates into CASSLVRGTNQPQHF.

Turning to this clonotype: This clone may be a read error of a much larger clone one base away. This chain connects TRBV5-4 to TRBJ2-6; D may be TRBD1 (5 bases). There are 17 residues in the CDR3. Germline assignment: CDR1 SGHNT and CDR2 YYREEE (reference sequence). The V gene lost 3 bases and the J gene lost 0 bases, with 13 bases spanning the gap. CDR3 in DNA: TGTGCCAGCAGCTGGTTAGGGGCACGCTCTGGGGCCAACGTCCTGACTTTC. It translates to CASSWLGARSGANVLTF.

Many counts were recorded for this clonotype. The DNA for the CDR3 is TGTGCTAGTGGTTTGGTCCTCATACCGCCGGGGCCCATGAACACTGAAGCTTTCTTT. This codes for CASGLVLIPPGPMNTEAFF. This chain links TRBV12-5 with TRBJ1-1; D possibly corresponds to TRBD1 (5 bases). Deletions cut 0 bases from V and 0 bases from J, with 20 bases between. This CDR3 spans 19 amino acids. Germline V gene data show CDR1 as LGHNT and CDR2 as FRNRAP. Filled out from reference TRBV12-5 and TRBJ1-1, the complete variable domain reads DARVTQTPRHKVTEMGQEVTMRCQPILGHNTVFWYRQTMMQGLELLAYFRNRAPLDDSGMPKDRFSAEMPDATLATLKIQPSEPRDSAVYFCASGLVLIPPGPMNTEAFFGQGTRLTVV.

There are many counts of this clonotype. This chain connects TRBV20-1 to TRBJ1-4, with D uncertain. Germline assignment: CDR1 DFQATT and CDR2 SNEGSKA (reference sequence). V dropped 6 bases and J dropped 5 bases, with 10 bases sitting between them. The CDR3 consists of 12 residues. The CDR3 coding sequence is TGCAGTGCCACCACGGGAAATGAAAAACTGTTTTTT. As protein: CSATTGNEKLFF.

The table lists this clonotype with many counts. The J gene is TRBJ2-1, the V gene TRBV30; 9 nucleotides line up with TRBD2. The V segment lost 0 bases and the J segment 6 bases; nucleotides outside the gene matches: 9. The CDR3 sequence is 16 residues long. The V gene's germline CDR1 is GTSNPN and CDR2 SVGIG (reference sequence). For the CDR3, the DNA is TGTGCCTGGAGTGTTCCAACTAGCGGGTACGTCAATGAGCAGTTCTTC. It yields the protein CAWSVPTSGYVNEQFF.

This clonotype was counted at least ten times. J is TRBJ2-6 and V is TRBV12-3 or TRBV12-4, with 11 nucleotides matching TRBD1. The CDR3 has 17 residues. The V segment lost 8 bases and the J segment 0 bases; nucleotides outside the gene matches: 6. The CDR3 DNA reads TGTGCCAGCGGGACAGGGGGACCCTTCTCTGGGGCCAACGTCCTGACTTTC. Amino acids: CASGTGGPFSGANVLTF.

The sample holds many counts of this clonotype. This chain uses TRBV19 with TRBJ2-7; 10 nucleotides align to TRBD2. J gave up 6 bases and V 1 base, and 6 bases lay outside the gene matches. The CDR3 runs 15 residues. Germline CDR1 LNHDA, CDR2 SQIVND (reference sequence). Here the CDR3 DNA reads TGTGCCAGTAGTATAGCGGGGCTAGCGGGAGTCGAGCAGTACTTC. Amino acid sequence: CASSIAGLAGVEQYF.

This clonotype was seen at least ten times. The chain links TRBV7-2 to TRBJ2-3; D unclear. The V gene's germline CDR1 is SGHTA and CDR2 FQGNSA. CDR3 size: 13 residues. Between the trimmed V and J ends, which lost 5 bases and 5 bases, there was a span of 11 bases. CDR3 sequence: CASSLFQGDTQYF. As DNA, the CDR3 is TGTGCCAGCAGCCTATTCCAAGGAGATACGCAGTATTTT.

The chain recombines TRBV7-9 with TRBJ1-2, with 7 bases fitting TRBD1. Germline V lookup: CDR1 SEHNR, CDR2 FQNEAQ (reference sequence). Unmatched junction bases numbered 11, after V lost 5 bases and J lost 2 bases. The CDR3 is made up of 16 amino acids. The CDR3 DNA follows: TGTGCCAGCAGCCCCCAGGCGGGGGACAGCAACTATGGCTACACCTTC. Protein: CASSPQAGDSNYGYTF.

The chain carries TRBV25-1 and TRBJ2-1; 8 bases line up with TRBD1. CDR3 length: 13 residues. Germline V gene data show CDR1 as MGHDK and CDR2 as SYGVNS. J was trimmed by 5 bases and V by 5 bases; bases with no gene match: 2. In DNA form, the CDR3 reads TGTGCCAGCAGTAGGACAGGGAACAATGAGCAGTTCTTC. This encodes CASSRTGNNEQFF. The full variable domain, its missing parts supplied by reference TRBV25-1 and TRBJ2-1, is EADIYQTPRYLVIGTGKKITLECSQTMGHDKMYWYQQDPGMELHLIHYSYGVNSTEKGDLSSESTVSRIRTEHFPLTLESARPSHTSQYLCASSRTGNNEQFFGPGTRLTVL.

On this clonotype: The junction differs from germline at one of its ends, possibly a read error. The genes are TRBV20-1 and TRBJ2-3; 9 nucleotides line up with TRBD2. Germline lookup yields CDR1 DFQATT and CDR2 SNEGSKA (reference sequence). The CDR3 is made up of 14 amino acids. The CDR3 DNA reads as TGCAGTGCTAAGAGCGGGGGGAACACAGCTACGCAGTATTTT. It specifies CSAKSGGNTATQYF.

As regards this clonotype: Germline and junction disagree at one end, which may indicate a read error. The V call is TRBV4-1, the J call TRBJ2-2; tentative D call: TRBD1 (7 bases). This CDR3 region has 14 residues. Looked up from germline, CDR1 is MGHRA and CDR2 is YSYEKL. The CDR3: CASSPGGGTGEPFF. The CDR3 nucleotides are TGCGCCAGCAGCCCAGGAGGGGGCACCGGGGAGCCGTTTTTT.

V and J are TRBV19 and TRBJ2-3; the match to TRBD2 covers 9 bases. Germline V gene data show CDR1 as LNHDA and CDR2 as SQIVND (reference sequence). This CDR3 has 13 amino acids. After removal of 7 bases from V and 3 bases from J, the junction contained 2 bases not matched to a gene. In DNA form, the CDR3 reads TGTGCCAGTAAGGCGGGGGGGACAGATACGCAGTATTTT. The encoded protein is CASKAGGTDTQYF.

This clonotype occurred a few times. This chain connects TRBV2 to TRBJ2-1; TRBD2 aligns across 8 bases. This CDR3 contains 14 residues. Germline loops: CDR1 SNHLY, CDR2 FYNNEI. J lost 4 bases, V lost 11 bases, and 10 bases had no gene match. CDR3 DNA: TGTGCCTCCCAGGCGTCTAGCGGGTACAATGAGCAGTTCTTC. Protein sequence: CASQASSGYNEQFF.

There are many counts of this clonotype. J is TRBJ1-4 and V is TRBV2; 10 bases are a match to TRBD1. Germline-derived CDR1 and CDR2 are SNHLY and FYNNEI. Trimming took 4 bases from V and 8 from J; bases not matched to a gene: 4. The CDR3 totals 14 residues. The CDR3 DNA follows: TGTGCCAGCAGTGGGGACAGGGGAAAGGAAAAACTGTTTTTT. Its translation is CASSGDRGKEKLFF.

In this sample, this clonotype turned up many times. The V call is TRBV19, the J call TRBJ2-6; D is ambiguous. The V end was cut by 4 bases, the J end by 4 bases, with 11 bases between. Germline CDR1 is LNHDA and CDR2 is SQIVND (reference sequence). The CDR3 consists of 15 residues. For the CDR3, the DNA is TGTGCCAGTAGTACCATAGAAGCGGGGGCCAACGTCCTGACTTTC. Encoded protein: CASSTIEAGANVLTF.

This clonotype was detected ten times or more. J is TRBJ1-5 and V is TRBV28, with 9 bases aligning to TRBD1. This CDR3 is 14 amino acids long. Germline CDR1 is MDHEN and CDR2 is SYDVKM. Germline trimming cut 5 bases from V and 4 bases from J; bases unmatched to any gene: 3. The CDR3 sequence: CASSTGTGNQPQHF. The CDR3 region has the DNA TGTGCCAGCAGTACCGGGACAGGGAATCAGCCCCAGCATTTT.

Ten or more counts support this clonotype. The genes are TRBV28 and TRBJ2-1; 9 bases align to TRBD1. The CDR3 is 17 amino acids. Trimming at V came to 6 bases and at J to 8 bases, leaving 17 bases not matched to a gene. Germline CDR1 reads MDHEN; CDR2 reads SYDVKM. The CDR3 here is CASSTPGGTGRRYEQFF. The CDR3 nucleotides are TGTGCCAGCAGCACCCCCGGAGGGACAGGGAGGAGGTATGAGCAGTTCTTC.

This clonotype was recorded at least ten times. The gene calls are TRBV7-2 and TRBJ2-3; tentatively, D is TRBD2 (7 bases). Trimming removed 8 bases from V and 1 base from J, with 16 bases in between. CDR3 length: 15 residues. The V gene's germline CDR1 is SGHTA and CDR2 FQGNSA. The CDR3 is CASRREAGGTDTQYF. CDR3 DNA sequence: TGTGCCAGCCGCCGGGAGGCAGGGGGCACAGATACGCAGTATTTT.